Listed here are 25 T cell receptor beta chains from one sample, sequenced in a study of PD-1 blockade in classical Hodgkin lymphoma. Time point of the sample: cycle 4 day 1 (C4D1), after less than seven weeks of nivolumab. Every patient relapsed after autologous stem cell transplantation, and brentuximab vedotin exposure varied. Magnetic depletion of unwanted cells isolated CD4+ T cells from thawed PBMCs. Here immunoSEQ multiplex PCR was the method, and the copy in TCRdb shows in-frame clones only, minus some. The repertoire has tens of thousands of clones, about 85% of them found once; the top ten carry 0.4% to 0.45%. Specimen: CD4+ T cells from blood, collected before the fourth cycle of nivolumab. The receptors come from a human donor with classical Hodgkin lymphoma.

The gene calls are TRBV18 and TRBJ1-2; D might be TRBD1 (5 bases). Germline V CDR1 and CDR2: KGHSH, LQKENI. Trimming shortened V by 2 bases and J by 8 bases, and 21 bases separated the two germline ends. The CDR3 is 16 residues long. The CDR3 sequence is CASSPVHPVKGIGYTF. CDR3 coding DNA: TGTGCCAGCTCACCAGTCCATCCGGTGAAGGGGATCGGCTACACCTTC.

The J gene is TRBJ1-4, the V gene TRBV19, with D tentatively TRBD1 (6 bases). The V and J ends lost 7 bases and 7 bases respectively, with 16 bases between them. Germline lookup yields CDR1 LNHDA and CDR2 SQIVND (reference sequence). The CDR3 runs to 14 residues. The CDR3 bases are TGTGCCAGTAATGGTGGCAGGGGCAGTGAAAAACTGTTTTTT. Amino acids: CASNGGRGSEKLFF.

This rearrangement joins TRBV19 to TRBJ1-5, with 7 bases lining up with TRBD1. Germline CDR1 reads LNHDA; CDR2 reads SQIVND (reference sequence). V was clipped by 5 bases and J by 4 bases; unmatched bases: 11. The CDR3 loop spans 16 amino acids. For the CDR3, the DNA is TGTGCCAGTAGTTCTCCCTCGGGACAGCGTAATCAGCCCCAGCATTTT. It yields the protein CASSSPSGQRNQPQHF.

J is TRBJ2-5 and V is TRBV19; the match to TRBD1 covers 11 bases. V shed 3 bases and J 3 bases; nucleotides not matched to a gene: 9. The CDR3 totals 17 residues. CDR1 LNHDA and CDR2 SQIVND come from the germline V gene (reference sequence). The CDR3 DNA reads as TGTGCCAGTAGTATTTTGGGACAGGGGGTGTTTAAAGAGACCCAGTACTTC. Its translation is CASSILGQGVFKETQYF.

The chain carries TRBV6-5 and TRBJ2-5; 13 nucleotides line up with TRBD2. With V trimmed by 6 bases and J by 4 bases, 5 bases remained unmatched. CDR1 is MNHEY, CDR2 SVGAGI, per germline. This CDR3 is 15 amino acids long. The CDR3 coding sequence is TGTGCCAGCAGGCCGACTAGCGGGGGGCCAGAGACCCAGTACTTC. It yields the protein CASRPTSGGPETQYF.

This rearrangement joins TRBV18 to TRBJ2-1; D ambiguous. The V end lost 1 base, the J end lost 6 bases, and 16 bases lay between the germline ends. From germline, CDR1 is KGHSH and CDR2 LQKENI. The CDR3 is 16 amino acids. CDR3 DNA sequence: TGTGCCAGCTCACCACTTAGCCCGGCAATTGGCAATGAGCAGTTCTTC. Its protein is CASSPLSPAIGNEQFF. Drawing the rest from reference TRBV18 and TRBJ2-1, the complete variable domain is NAGVMQNPRHLVRRRGQEARLRCSPMKGHSHVYWYRQLPEEGLKFMVYLQKENIIDESGMPKERFSAEFPKEGPSILRIQQVVRGDSAAYFCASSPLSPAIGNEQFFGPGTRLTVL.

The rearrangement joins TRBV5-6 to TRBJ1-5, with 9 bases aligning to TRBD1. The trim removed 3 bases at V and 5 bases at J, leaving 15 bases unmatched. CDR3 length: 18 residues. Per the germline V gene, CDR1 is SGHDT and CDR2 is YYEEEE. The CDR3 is CASSSQGAVYEGDQPQHF. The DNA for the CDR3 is TGTGCCAGCAGCTCACAGGGGGCTGTTTATGAGGGGGATCAGCCCCAGCATTTT.

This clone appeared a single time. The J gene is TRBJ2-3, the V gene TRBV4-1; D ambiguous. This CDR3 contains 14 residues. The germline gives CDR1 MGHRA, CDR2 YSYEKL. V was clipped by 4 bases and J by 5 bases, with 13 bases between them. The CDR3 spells CASSPSAAEDTQYF. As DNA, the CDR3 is TGCGCCAGCAGCCCCTCCGCGGCGGAAGATACGCAGTATTTT.

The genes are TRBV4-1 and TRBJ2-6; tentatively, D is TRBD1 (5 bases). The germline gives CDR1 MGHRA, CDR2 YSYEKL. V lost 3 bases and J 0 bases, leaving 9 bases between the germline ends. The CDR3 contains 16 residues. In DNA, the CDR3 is TGCGCCAGCAGCCAGCGACAGAACTCTGGGGCCAACGTCCTGACTTTC. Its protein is CASSQRQNSGANVLTF.

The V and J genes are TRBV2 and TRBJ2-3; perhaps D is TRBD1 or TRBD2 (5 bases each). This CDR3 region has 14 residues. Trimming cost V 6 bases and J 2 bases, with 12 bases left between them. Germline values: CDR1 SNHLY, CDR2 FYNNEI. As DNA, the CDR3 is TGTGCCAGCAGCTATGGGGGAGCCACAGATACGCAGTATTTT. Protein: CASSYGGATDTQYF.

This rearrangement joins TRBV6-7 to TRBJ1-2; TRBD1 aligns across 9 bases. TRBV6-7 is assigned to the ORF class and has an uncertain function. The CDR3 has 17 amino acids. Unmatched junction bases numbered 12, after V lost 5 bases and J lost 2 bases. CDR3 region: CASSHPVQGAANYGYTF. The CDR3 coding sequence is TGTGCCAGCAGTCACCCAGTACAGGGGGCAGCGAACTATGGCTACACCTTC.

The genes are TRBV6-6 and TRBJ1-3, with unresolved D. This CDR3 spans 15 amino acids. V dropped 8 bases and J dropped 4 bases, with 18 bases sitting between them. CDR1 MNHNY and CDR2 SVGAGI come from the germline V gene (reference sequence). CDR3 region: CASLPGPGGGNTIYF. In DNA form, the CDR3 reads TGTGCCAGCCTACCCGGGCCTGGAGGAGGAAACACCATATATTTT.

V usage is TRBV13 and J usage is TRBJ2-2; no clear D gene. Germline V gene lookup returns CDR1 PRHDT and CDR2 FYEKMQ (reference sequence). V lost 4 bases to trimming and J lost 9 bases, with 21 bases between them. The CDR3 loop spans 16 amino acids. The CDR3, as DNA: TGTGCCAGCAGCTCCCGCTTGGTAGGACCGACCTGGGAGCTGTTTTTT. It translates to CASSSRLVGPTWELFF. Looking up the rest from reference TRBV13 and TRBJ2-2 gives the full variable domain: AAGVIQSPRHLIKEKRETATLKCYPIPRHDTVYWYQQGPGQDPQFLISFYEKMQSDKGSIPDRFSAQQFSDYHSELNMSSLELGDSALYFCASSSRLVGPTWELFFGEGSRLTVL.

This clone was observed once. In DNA form, the CDR3 reads TGTGCCAGCAGTGAATCGCTAGCGGGTCCAAGCTCCTACAATGAGCAGTTCTTC. Residues: CASSESLAGPSSYNEQFF. The chain is built from TRBV2 and TRBJ2-1; 8 bases match TRBD2. The germline CDR1 and CDR2 sequences are SNHLY and FYNNEI. The trim removed 2 bases at V and 0 bases at J, leaving 9 bases unmatched. The CDR3 is 18 residues long.

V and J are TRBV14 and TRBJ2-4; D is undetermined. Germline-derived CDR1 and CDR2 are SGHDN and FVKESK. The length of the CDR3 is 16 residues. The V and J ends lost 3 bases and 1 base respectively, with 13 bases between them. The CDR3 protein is CASSQGFRAAKNIQYF. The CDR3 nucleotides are TGTGCCAGCAGCCAGGGTTTCCGCGCGGCCAAAAACATTCAGTACTTC.

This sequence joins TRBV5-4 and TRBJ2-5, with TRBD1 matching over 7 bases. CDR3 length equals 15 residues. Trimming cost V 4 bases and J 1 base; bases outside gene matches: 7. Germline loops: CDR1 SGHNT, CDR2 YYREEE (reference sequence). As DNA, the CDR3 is TGTGCCAGCAGCCTACCACAGGGGAGCCAAGAGACCCAGTACTTC. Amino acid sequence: CASSLPQGSQETQYF.

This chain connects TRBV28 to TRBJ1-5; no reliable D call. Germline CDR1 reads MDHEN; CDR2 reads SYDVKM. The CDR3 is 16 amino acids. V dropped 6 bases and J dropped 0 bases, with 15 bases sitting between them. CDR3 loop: CASSFPKGASNQPQHF. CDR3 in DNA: TGTGCCAGCAGCTTCCCTAAGGGCGCTAGCAATCAGCCCCAGCATTTT.

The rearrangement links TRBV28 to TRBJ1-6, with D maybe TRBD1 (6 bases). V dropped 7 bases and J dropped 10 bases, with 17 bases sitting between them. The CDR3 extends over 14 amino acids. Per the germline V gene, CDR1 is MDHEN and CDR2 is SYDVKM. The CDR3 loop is CASMRGEGWSPLHF. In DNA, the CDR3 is TGTGCCAGCATGAGGGGGGAGGGTTGGTCACCCCTCCACTTT.

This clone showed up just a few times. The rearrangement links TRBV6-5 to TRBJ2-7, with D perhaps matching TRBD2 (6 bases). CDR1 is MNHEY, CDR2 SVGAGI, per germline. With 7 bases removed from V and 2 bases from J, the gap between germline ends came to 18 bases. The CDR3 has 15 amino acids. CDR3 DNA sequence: TGTGCCAGCATGAGACTTAGCGGAACCCCCTACGAGCAGTACTTC. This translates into CASMRLSGTPYEQYF.

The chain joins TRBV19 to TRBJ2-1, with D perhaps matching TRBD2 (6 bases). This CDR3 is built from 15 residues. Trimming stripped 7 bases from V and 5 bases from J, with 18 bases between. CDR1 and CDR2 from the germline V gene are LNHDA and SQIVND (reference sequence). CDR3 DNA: TGTGCCAGTATGAAAACCGGGAGTTCCCACAATGAGCAGTTCTTC. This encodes CASMKTGSSHNEQFF.

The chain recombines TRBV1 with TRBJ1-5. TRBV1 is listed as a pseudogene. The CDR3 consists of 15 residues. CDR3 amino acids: CTSSQDGGENQPQHF. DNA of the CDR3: TGCACCAGCAGCCAAGATGGCGGGGAAAATCAGCCCCAGCATTTT.

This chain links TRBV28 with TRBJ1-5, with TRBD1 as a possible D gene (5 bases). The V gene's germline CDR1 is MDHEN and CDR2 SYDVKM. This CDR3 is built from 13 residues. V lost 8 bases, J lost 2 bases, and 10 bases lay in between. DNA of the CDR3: TGTGCCAGCTGGGGGAGAGGCAATCAGCCCCAGCATTTT. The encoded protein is CASWGRGNQPQHF.

This CDR3 is CAISASTPVLNYGYTF. The CDR3 bases are TGTGCCATCAGTGCCTCGACTCCGGTCCTTAACTATGGCTACACCTTC. The chain couples TRBV10-3 to TRBJ1-2; D gene uncertain. Germline-derived CDR1 and CDR2 are ENHRY and SYGVKD. Trimming took off 4 bases at V and 1 base at J, with 16 bases between the two ends. The CDR3 has 16 amino acids.

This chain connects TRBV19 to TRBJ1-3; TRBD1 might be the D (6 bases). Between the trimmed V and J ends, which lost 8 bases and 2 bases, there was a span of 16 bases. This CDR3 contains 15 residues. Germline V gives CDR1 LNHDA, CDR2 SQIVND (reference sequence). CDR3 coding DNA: TGTGCCAGTGCGGCTGGGACAAGGGCTGGAAACACCATATATTTT. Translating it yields CASAAGTRAGNTIYF.

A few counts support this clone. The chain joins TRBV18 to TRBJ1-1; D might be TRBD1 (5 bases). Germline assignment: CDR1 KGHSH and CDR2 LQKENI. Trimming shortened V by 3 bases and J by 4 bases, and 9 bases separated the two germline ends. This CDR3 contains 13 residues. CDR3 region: CASSPMGRTEAFF. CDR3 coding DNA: TGTGCCAGCTCACCTATGGGGCGCACTGAAGCTTTCTTT. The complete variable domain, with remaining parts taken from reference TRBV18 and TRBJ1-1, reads NAGVMQNPRHLVRRRGQEARLRCSPMKGHSHVYWYRQLPEEGLKFMVYLQKENIIDESGMPKERFSAEFPKEGPSILRIQQVVRGDSAAYFCASSPMGRTEAFFGQGTRLTVV.